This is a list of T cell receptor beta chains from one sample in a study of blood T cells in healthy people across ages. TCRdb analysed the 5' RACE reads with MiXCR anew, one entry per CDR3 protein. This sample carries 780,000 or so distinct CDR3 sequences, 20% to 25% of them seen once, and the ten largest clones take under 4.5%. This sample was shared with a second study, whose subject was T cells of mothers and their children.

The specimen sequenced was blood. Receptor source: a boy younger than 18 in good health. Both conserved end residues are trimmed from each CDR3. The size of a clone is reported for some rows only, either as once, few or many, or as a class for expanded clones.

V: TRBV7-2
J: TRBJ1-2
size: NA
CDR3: ASSFLLPGQQRANYGYT

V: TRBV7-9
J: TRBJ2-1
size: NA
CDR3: ASSLAGTSGRNEQF

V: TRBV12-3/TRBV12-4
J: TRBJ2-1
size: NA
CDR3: ASSGTGTGGKGSYNEQF

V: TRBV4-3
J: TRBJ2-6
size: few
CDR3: ASSREQSLSSGANVLT

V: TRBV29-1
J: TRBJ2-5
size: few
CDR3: SVVLHIQETQY

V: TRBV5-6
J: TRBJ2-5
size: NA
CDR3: ASSFFSRVSAWTEQETQY

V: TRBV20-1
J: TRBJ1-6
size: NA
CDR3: SARDFSDRVGDSPLH

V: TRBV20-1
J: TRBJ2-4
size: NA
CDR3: SAGGLAGGTKNIQY

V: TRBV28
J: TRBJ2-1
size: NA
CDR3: ASSFFGGRF

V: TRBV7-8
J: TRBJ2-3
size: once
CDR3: ASSPWEESTDTQY

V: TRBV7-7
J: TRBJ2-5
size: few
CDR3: ASSSGRQGSETQY

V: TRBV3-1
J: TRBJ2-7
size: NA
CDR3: ASSQTWDGSSYEQY

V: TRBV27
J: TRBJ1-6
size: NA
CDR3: ASSFRATYNSPLH

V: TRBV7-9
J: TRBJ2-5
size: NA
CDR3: ATGFNGETQY